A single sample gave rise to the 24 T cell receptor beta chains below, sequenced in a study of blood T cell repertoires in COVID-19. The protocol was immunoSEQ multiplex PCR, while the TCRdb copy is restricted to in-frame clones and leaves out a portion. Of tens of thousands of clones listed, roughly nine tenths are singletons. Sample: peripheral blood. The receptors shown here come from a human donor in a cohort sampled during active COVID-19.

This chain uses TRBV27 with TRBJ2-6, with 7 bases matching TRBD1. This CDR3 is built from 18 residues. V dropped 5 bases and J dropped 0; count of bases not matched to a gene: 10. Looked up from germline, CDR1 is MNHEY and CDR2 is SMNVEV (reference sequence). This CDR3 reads CASSDTGDRISGANVLTF. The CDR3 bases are TGTGCCAGCAGTGACACAGGGGACCGCATCTCTGGGGCCAACGTCCTGACTTTC.

CDR3 sequence (DNA): TGTGCCAGTAGTAGAGAGGGACTAGGTAATGACTACAATGAGCAGTTCTTC. This translates into CASSREGLGNDYNEQFF. The chain links TRBV19 to TRBJ2-1, with 8 bases matching TRBD2. Trimming cost V 4 bases and J 3 bases; bases outside gene matches: 11. CDR3 length: 17 amino acids. The germline gives CDR1 LNHDA, CDR2 SQIVND (reference sequence).

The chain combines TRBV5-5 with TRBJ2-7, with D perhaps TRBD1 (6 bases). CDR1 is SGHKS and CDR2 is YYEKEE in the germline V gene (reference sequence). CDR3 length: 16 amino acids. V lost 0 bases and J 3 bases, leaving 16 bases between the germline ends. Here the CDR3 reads CASSLGGWTEHYEQYF. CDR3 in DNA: TGTGCCAGCAGCTTGGGGGGATGGACAGAGCACTACGAGCAGTACTTC.

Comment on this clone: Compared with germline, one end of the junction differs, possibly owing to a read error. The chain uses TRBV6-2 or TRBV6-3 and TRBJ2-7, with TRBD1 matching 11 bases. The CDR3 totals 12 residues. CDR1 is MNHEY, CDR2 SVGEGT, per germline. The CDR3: CASSPGQGACSF. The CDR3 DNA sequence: TGTGCCAGCAGCCCCGGACAGGGGGCTTGCTCCTTC.

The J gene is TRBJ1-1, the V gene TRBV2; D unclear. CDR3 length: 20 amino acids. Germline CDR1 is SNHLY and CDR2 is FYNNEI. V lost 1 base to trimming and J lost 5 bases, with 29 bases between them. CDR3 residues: CASSEGFSIGLSPSGTEAFF. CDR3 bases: TGTGCCAGCAGTGAAGGGTTCTCCATCGGCCTCAGCCCCTCGGGGACTGAAGCTTTCTTT.

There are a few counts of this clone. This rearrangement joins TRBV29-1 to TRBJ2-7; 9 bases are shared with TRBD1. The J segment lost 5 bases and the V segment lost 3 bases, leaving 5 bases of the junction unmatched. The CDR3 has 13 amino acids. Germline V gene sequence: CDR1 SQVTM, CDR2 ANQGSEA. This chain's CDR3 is CSVDGTGSNEQYF. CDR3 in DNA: TGCAGCGTTGACGGGACAGGGTCTAACGAGCAGTACTTC.

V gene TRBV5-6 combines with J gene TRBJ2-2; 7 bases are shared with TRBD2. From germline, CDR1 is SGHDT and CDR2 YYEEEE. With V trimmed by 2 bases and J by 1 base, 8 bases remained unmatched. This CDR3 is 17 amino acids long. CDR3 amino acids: CASSFYPSGENTGELFF. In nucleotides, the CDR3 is TGTGCCAGCAGCTTTTACCCTAGCGGAGAGAACACCGGGGAGCTGTTTTTT. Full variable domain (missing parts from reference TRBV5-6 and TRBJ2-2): DAGVTQSPTHLIKTRGQQVTLRCSPKSGHDTVSWYQQALGQGPQFIFQYYEEEERQRGNFPDRFSGHQFPNYSSELNVNALLLGDSALYLCASSFYPSGENTGELFFGEGSRLTVL.

The CDR3 region is CASSLIRGSSPGANVLTF. In DNA, the CDR3 is TGTGCCAGCAGCTTGATACGGGGATCCTCGCCTGGGGCCAACGTCCTGACTTTC. The rearrangement uses TRBV11-2 and TRBJ2-6; D is perhaps TRBD2 (5 bases). V was clipped by 3 bases and J by 2 bases, with 17 bases between them. The CDR3 sequence is 18 residues long. CDR1 is SGHAT, CDR2 FQNNGV, per germline.

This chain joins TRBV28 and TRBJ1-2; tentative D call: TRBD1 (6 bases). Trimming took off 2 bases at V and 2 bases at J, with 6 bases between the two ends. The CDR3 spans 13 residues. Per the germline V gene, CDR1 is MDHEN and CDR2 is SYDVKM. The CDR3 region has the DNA TGTGCCAGCAGTTTAACAGGGAACTATGGCTACACCTTC. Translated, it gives CASSLTGNYGYTF.

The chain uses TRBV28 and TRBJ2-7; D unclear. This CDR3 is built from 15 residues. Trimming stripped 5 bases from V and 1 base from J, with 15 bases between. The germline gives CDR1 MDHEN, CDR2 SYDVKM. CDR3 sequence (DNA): TGTGCCAGCAGTCCCCACAAACAGTCTTCCTACGAGCAGTACTTC. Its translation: CASSPHKQSSYEQYF.

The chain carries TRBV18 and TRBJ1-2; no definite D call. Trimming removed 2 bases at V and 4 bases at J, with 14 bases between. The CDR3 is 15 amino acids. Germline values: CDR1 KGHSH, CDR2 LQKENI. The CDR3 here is CASSPGRGSSYGYTF. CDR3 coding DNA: TGTGCCAGCTCACCAGGCCGGGGAAGTAGCTATGGCTACACCTTC. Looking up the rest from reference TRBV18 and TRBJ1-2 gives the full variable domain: NAGVMQNPRHLVRRRGQEARLRCSPMKGHSHVYWYRQLPEEGLKFMVYLQKENIIDESGMPKERFSAEFPKEGPSILRIQQVVRGDSAAYFCASSPGRGSSYGYTFGSGTRLTVV.

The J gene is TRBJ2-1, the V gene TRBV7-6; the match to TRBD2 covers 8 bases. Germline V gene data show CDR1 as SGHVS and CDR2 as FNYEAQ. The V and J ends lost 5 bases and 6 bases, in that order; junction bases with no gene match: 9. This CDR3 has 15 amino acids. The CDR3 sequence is CASSPLGRAGNEQFF. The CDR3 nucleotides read TGTGCCAGCAGCCCCCTCGGGAGGGCCGGCAATGAGCAGTTCTTC.

Here the CDR3 reads CASFGAGEKLFF. The CDR3 coding sequence is TGTGCCAGTTTTGGGGCTGGGGAAAAACTGTTTTTT. The chain combines TRBV27 with TRBJ1-4, with a tentative D call TRBD1 (5 bases). The CDR3 has 12 amino acids. Germline loops: CDR1 MNHEY, CDR2 SMNVEV (reference sequence). V lost 9 bases to trimming and J lost 8 bases, with 13 bases between them.

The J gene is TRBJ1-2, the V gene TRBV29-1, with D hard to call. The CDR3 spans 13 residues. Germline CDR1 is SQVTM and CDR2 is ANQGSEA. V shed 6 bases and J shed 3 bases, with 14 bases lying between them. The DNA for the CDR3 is TGCAGCGTCCTGGGCAAATGGGACTATGGCTACACCTTC. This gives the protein CSVLGKWDYGYTF.

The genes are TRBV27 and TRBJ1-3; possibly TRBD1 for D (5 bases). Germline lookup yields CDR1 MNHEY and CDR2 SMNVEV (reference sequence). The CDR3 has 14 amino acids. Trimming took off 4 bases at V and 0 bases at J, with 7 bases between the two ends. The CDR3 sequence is CASSSGLSGNTIYF. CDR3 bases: TGTGCCAGCAGTTCGGGACTCTCTGGAAACACCATATATTTT.

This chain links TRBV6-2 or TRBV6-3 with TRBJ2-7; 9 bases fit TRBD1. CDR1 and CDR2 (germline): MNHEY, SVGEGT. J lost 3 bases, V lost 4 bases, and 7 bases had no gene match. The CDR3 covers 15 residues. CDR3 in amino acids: CASSSLDRGGYEQYF. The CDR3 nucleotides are TGTGCCAGCAGTTCCCTGGACAGGGGTGGCTACGAGCAGTACTTC.

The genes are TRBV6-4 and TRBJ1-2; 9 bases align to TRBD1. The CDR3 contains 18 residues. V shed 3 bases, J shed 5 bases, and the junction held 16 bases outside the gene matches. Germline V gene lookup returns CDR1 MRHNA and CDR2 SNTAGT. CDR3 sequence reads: CASSDFPSSSGTGYGYTF. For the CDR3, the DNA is TGTGCCAGCAGTGATTTCCCCTCTTCCTCCGGGACAGGGTATGGCTACACCTTC.

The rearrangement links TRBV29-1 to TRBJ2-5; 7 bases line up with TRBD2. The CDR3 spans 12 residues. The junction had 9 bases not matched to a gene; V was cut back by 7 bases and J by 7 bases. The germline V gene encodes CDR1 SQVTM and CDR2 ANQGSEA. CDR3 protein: CSARGGPGTQYF. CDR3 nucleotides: TGCAGCGCGAGGGGAGGGCCAGGGACCCAGTACTTC.

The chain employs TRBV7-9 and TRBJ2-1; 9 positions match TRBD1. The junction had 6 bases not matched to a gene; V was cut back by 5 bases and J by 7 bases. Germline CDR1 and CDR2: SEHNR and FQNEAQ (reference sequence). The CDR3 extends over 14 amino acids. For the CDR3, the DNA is TGTGCCAGCAGCGCCGGGACAGGGACAAATGAGCAGTTCTTC. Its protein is CASSAGTGTNEQFF.

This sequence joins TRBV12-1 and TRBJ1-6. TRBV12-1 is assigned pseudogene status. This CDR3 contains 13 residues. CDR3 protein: CASSTGENSPLHF. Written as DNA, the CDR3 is TGTGCCAGCAGTACGGGAGAAAATTCACCCCTCCACTTT.

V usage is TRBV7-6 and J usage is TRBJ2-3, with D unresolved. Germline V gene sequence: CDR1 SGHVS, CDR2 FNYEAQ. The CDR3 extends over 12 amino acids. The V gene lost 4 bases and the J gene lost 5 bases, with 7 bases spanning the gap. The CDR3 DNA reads TGTGCCAGCAGCTCCCTTAGAGATACGCAGTATTTT. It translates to CASSSLRDTQYF.

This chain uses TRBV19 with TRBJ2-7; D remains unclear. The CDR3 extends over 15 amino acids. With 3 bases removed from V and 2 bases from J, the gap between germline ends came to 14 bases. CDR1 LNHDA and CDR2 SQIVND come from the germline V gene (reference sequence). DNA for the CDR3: TGTGCCAGTAGTATCTCGTTGGGCGAAGCCTACGAGCAGTACTTC. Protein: CASSISLGEAYEQYF.

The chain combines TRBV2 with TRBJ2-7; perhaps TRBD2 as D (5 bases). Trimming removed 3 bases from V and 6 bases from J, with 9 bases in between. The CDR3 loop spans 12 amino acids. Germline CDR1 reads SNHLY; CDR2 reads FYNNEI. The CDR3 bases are TGTGCCAGCAGTGACCGAGGGTTCGAGCAGTACTTC. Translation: CASSDRGFEQYF.

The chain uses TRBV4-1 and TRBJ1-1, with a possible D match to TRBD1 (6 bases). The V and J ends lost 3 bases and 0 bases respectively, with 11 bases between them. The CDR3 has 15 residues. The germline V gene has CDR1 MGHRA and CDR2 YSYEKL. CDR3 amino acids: CASSHRTAMNTEAFF. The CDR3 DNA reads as TGCGCCAGCAGCCACCGGACAGCGATGAACACTGAAGCTTTCTTT.